This TCR beta chain was documented in a study of shared clonotypes between healthy human individuals. V shed 3 bases and J 0 bases; nucleotides not matched to a gene: 10. CDR1 KGHSH and CDR2 LQKENI come from the germline V gene. The CDR3 loop spans 17 amino acids. Generated by immunoSEQ multiplex PCR, the TCRdb table keeps only in-frame clones and is missing some. This sample carries 2 million to 3 million clones, 90% to 95% of them seen once, and the ten largest clones take 0.14%. This receptor was identified in a man between 18 and 29 years old in good health. The material sequenced was naive CD4+ T cells sorted from blood. Subset: CD45RA+ positively selected. The J gene is TRBJ1-1, the V gene TRBV18; 7 nucleotides align to TRBD1. The CDR3 bases are TGTGCCAGCTCACCTCAAGAGGCAGGGGGGCTGAACACTGAAGCTTTCTTT. Translation: CASSPQEAGGLNTEAFF. The full variable domain, with the rest looked up from reference TRBV18 and TRBJ1-1, is NAGVMQNPRHLVRRRGQEARLRCSPMKGHSHVYWYRQLPEEGLKFMVYLQKENIIDESGMPKERFSAEFPKEGPSILRIQQVVRGDSAAYFCASSPQEAGGLNTEAFFGQGTRLTVV.